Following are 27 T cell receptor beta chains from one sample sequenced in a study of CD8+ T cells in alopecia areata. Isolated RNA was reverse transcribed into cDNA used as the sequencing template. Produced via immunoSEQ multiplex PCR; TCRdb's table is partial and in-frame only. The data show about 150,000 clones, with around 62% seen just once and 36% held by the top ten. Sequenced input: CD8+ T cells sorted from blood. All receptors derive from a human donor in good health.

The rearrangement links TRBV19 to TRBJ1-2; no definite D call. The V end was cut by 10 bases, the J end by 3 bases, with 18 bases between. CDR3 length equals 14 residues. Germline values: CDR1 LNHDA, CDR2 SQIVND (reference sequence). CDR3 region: CATTSEGGDYGYTF. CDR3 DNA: TGTGCCACTACATCGGAGGGAGGTGACTATGGCTACACCTTC. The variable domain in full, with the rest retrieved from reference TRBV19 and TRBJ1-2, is DGGITQSPKYLFRKEGQNVTLSCEQNLNHDAMYWYRQDPGQGLRLIYYSQIVNDFQKGDIAEGYSVSREKKESFPLTVTSAQKNPTAFYLCATTSEGGDYGYTFGSGTRLTVV.

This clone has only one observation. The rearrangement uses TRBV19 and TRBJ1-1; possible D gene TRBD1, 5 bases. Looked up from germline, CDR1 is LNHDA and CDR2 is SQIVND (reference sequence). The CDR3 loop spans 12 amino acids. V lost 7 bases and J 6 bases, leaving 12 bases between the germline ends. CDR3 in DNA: TGTGCCAGTATCTCCCAGGGAGCTGAAGCTTTCTTT. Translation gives CASISQGAEAFF.

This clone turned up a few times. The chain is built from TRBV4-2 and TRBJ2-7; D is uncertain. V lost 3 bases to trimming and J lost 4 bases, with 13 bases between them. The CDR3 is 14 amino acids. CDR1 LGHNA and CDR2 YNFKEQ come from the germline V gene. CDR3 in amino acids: CASSQPTTSYEQYF. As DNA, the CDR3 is TGTGCCAGCAGCCAGCCGACGACGTCTTACGAGCAGTACTTC.

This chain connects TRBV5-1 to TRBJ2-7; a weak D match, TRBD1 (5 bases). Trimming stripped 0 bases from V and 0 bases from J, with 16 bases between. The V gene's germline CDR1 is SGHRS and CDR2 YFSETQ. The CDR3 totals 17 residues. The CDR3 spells CASSLEGQGLSSYEQYF. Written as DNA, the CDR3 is TGCGCCAGCAGCTTGGAGGGGCAGGGCCTTTCCTCCTACGAGCAGTACTTC.

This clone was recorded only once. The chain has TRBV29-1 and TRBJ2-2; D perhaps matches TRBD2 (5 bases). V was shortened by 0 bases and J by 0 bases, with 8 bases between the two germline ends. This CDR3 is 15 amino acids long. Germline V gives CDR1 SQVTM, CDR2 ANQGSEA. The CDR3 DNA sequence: TGCAGCGTTGAAGAAGGAGGCTCGAACACCGGGGAGCTGTTTTTT. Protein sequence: CSVEEGGSNTGELFF.

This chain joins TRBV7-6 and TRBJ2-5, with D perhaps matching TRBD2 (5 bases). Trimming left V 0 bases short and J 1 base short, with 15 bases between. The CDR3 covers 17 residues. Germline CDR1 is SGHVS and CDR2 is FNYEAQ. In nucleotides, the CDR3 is TGTGCCAGCAGCTTAGCGTTCGAGGGATTAGGCCAAGAGACCCAGTACTTC. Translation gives CASSLAFEGLGQETQYF.

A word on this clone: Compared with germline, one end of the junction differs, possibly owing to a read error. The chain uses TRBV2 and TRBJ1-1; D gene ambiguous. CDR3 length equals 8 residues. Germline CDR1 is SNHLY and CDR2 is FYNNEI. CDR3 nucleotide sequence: TGTGCCAGCAGGGAAGCTTTCTTT. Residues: CASREAFF.

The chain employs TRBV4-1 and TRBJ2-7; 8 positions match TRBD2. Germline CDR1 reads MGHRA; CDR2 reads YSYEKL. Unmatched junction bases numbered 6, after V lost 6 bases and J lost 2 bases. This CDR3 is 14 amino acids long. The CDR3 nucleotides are TGCGCCAGCAGTCCCCGGGGGGGTACCTACGAGCAGTACTTC. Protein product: CASSPRGGTYEQYF.

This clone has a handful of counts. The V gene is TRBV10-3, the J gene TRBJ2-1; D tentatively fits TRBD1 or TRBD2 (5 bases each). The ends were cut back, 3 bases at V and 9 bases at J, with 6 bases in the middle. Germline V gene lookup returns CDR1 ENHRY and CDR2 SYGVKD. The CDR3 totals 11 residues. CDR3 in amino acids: CAISDGTEQFF. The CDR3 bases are TGTGCCATCAGTGATGGGACTGAGCAGTTCTTC.

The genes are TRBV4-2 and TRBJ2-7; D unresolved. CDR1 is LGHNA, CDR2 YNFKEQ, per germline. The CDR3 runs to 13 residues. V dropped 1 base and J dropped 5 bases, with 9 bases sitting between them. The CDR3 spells CASSQAPVDEQYF. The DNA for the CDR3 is TGTGCCAGCAGCCAAGCCCCCGTCGACGAGCAGTACTTC.

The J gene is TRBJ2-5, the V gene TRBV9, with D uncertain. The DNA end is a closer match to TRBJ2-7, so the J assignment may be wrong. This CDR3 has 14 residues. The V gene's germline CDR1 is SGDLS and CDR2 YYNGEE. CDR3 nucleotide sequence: TGTGCCAGCAGCGTAGAAGGTGGGTCCTACGAGCAGTACTTC. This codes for CASSVEGGSYEQYF.

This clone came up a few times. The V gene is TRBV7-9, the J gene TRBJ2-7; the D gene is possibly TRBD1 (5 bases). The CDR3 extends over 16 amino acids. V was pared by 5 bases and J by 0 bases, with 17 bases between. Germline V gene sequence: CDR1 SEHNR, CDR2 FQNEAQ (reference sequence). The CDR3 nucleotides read TGTGCCAGCAGCGATAATGACAGTCCCAGCTCCTACGAGCAGTACTTC. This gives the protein CASSDNDSPSSYEQYF.

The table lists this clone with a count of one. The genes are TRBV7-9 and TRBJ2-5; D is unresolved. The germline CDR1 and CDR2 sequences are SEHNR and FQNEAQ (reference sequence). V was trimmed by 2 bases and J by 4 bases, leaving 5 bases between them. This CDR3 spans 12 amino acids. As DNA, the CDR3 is TGTGCCAGCAGCTTACTTATAGAGACCCAGTACTTC. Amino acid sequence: CASSLLIETQYF. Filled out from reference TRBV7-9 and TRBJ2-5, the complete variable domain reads DTGVSQNPRHKITKRGQNVTFRCDPISEHNRLYWYRQTLGQGPEFLTYFQNEAQLEKSRLLSDRFSAERPKGSFSTLEIQRTEQGDSAMYLCASSLLIETQYFGPGTRLLVL.

The CDR3 DNA follows: TGTGCCAGCAGCTCGGGAAACACCATATATTTT. Translating gives CASSSGNTIYF. This chain connects TRBV11-2 to TRBJ1-3, with unresolved D. Germline assignment: CDR1 SGHAT and CDR2 FQNNGV. This CDR3 is 11 amino acids long. Trimming pared 4 bases from V and 4 bases from J, leaving 2 bases between.

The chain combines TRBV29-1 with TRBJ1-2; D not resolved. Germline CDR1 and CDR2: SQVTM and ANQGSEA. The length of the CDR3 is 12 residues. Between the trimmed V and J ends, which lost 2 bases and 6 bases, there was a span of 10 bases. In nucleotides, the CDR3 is TGCAGCGTTGAACTCCGAGGAAATGGCTACACCTTC. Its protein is CSVELRGNGYTF.

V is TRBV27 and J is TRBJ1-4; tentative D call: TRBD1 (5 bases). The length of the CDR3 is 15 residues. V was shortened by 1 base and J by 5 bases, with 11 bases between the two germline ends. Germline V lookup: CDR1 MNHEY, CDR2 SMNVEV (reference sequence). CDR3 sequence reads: CASSLFRAENEKLFF. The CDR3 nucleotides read TGTGCCAGCAGTTTATTCAGGGCAGAAAATGAAAAACTGTTTTTT. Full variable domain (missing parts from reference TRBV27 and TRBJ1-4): EAQVTQNPRYLITVTGKKLTVTCSQNMNHEYMSWYRQDPGLGLRQIYYSMNVEVTDKGDVPEGYKVSRKEKRNFPLILESPSPNQTSLYFCASSLFRAENEKLFFGSGTQLSVL.

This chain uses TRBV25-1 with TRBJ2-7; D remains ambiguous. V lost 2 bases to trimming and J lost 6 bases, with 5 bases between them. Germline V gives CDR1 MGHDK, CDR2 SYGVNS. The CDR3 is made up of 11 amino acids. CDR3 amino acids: CASSEVSEQYF. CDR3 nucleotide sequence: TGTGCCAGCAGTGAAGTGTCCGAGCAGTACTTC.

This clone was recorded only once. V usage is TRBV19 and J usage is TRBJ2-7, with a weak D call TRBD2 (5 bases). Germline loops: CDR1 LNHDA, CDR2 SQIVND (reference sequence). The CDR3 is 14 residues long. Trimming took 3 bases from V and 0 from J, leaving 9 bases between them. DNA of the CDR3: TGTGCCAGTAGTATCGGAGGAGCCTCCTACGAGCAGTACTTC. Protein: CASSIGGASYEQYF. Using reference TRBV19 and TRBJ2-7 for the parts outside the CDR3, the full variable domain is DGGITQSPKYLFRKEGQNVTLSCEQNLNHDAMYWYRQDPGQGLRLIYYSQIVNDFQKGDIAEGYSVSREKKESFPLTVTSAQKNPTAFYLCASSIGGASYEQYFGPGTRLTVT.

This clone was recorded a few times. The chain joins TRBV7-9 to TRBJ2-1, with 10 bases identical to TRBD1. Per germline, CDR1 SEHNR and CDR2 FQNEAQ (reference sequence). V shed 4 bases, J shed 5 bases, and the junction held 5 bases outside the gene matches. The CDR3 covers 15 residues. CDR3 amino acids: CASSSTGTGDNEQFF. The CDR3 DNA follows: TGTGCCAGCAGCTCTACCGGGACAGGGGACAATGAGCAGTTCTTC. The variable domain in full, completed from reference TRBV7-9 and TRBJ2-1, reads DTGVSQNPRHKITKRGQNVTFRCDPISEHNRLYWYRQTLGQGPEFLTYFQNEAQLEKSRLLSDRFSAERPKGSFSTLEIQRTEQGDSAMYLCASSSTGTGDNEQFFGPGTRLTVL.

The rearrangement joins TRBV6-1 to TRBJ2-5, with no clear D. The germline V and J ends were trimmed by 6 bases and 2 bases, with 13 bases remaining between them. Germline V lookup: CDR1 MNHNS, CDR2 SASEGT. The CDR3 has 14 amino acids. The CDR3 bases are TGTGCCAGCAGCTGGGTCCTGGCACAAGAGACCCAGTACTTC. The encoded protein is CASSWVLAQETQYF.

CDR3 DNA: TGTGCCTGGAGTTCCGGACTAGCGGATTACAATGAGCAGTTCTTC. Protein sequence: CAWSSGLADYNEQFF. The chain uses TRBV30 and TRBJ2-1; the match to TRBD2 covers 10 bases. The CDR3 is 15 residues long. The trim removed 2 bases at V and 4 bases at J, leaving 5 bases unmatched. Germline V gene lookup returns CDR1 GTSNPN and CDR2 SVGIG (reference sequence).

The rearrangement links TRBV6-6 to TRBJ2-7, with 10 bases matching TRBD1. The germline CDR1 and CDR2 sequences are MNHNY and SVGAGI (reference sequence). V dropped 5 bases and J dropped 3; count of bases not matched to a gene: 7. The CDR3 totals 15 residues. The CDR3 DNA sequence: TGTGCCAGCAGTGCCGGACAGGGGGGATTCTACGAGCAGTACTTC. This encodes CASSAGQGGFYEQYF.

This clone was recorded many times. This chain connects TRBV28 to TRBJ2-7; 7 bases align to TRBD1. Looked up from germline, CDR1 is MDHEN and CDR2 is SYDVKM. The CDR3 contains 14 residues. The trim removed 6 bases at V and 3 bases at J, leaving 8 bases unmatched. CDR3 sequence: CASSPRRTGYEQYF. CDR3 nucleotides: TGTGCCAGCAGCCCGCGCCGGACAGGCTACGAGCAGTACTTC.

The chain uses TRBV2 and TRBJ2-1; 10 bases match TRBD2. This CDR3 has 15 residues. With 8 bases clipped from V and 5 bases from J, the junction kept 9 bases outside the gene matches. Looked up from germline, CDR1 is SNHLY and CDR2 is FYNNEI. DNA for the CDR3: TGTGCCAGCCTCCCCTTAGCGGGAGGTAACAATGAGCAGTTCTTC. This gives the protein CASLPLAGGNNEQFF.

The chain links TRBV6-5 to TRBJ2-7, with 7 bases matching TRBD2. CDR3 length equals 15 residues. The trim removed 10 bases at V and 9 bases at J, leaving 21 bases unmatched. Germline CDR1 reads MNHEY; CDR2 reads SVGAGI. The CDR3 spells CATRAPAFAGARQYF. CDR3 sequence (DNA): TGTGCCACGAGGGCCCCTGCATTTGCGGGAGCAAGGCAGTACTTC.

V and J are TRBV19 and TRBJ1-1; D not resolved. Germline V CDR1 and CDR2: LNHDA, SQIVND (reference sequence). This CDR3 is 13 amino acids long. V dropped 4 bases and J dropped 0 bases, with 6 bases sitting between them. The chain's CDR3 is CASSSMVNTEAFF. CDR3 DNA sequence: TGTGCCAGTAGTAGTATGGTGAACACTGAAGCTTTCTTT.

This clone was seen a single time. CDR3 protein: CSANHNEQFF. The DNA for the CDR3 is TGCAGTGCTAATCATAATGAGCAGTTCTTC. The chain uses TRBV20-1 and TRBJ2-1; no reliable D call. The germline CDR1 and CDR2 sequences are DFQATT and SNEGSKA (reference sequence). The V gene lost 4 bases and the J gene lost 7 bases, with 5 bases spanning the gap. CDR3 size: 10 residues.